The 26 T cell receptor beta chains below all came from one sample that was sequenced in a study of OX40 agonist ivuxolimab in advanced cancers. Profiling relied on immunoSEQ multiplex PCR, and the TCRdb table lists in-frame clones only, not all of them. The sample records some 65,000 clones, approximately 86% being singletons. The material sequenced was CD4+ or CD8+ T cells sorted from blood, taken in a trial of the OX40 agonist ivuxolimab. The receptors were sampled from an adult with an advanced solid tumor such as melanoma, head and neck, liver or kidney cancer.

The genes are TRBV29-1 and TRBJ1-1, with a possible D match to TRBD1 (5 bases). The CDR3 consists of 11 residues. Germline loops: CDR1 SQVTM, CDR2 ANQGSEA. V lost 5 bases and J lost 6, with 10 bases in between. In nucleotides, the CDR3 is TGCAGCGTTCCGGACATACCTGAAGCTTTCTTT. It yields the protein CSVPDIPEAFF.

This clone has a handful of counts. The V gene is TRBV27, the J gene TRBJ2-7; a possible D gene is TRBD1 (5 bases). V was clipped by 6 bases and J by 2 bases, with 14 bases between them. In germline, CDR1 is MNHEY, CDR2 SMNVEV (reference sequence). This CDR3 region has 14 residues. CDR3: CASRPFGQTYEQYF. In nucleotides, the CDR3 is TGTGCCAGCAGACCCTTTGGACAAACCTACGAGCAGTACTTC.

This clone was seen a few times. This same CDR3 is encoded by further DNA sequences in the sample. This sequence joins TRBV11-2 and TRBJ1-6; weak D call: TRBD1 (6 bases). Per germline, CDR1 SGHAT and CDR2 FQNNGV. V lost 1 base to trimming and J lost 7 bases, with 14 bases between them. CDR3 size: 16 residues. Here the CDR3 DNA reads TGTGCCAGCAGCTTAGCTGTAGGGGGAGGAAATTCACCCCTCCACTTT. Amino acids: CASSLAVGGGNSPLHF.

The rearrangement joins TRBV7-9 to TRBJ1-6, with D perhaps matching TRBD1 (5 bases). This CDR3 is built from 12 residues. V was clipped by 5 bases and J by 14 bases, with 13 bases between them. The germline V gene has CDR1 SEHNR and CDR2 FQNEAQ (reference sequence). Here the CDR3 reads CASSLDWGALHF. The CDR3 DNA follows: TGTGCCAGCAGCCTCGACTGGGGGGCCCTCCACTTT. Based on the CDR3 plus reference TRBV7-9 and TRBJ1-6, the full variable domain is DTGVSQNPRHKITKRGQNVTFRCDPISEHNRLYWYRQTLGQGPEFLTYFQNEAQLEKSRLLSDRFSAERPKGSFSTLEIQRTEQGDSAMYLCASSLDWGALHFGNGTRLTVT.

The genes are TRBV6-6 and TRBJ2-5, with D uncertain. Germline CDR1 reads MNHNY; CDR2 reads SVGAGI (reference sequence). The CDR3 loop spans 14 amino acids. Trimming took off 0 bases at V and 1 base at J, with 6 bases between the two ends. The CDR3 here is CASSYSGSQETQYF. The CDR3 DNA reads TGTGCCAGCAGTTACTCCGGCAGCCAAGAGACCCAGTACTTC.

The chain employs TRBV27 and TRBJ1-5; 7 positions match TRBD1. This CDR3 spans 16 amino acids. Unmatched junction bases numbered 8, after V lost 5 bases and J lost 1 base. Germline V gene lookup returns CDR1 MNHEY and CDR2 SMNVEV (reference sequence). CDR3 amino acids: CASSPDRQGSNQPQHF. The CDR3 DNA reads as TGTGCCAGCAGTCCCGATCGACAGGGAAGCAATCAGCCCCAGCATTTT.

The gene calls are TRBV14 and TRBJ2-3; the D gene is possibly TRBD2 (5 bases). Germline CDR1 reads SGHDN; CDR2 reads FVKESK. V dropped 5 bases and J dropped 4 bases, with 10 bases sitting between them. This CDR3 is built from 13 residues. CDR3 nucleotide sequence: TGTGCCAGCAGCTCACTAGGCCCAGATACGCAGTATTTT. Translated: CASSSLGPDTQYF. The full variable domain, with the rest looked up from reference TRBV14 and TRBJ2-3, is EAGVTQFPSHSVIEKGQTVTLRCDPISGHDNLYWYRRVMGKEIKFLLHFVKESKQDESGMPNNRFLAERTGGTYSTLKVQPAELEDSGVYFCASSSLGPDTQYFGPGTRLTVL.

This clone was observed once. This chain's CDR3 is CASSVPPGNTIYF. CDR3 nucleotide sequence: TGTGCCAGCAGCGTACCTCCTGGAAACACCATATATTTT. The V gene is TRBV5-4, the J gene TRBJ1-3; the D is unclear. Trimming removed 4 bases from V and 2 bases from J, with 7 bases in between. This CDR3 is 13 amino acids long. Germline values: CDR1 SGHNT, CDR2 YYREEE (reference sequence).

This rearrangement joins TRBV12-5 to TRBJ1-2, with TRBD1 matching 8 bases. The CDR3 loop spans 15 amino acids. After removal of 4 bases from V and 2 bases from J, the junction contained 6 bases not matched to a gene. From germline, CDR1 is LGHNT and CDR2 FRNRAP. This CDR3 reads CASGYGDRRNYGYTF. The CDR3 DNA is TGTGCTAGTGGTTATGGGGACAGGCGGAACTATGGCTACACCTTC. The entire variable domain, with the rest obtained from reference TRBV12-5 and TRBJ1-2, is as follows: DARVTQTPRHKVTEMGQEVTMRCQPILGHNTVFWYRQTMMQGLELLAYFRNRAPLDDSGMPKDRFSAEMPDATLATLKIQPSEPRDSAVYFCASGYGDRRNYGYTFGSGTRLTVV.

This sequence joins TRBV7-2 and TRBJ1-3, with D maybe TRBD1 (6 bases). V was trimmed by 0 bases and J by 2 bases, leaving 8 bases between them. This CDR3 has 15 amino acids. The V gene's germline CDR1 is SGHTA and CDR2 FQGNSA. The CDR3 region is CASSLAGTTGNTIYF. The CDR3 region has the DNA TGTGCCAGCAGCTTAGCAGGGACAACTGGAAACACCATATATTTT. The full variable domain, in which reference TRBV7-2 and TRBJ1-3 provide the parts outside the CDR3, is GAGVSQSPSNKVTEKGKDVELRCDPISGHTALYWYRQSLGQGLEFLIYFQGNSAPDKSGLPSDRFSAERTGGSVSTLTIQRTQQEDSAVYLCASSLAGTTGNTIYFGEGSWLTVV.

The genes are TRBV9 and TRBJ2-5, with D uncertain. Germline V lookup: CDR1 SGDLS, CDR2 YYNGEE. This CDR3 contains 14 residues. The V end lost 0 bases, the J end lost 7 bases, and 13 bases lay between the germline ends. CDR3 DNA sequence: TGTGCCAGCAGCGTAGAGTATAGTAGTTTGACCCAGTACTTC. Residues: CASSVEYSSLTQYF.

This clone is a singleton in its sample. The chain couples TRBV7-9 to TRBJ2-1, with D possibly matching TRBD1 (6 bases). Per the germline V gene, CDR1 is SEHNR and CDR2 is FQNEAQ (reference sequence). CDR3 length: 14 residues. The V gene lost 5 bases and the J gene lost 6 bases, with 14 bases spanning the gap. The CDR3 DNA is TGTGCCAGCAGCGCCGCCCGAGGGGGCAATGAGCAGTTCTTC. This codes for CASSAARGGNEQFF.

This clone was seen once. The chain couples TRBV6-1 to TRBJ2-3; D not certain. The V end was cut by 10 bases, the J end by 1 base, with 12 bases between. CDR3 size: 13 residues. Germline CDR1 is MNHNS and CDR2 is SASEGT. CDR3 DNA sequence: TGTGCCACACAGATCAGAGGCACAGATACGCAGTATTTT. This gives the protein CATQIRGTDTQYF.

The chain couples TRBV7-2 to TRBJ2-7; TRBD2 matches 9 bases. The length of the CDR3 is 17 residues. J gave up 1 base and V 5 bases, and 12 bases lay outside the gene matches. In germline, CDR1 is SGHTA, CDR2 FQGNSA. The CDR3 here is CASSPGTSSSSSYEQYF. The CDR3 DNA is TGTGCCAGCAGCCCTGGGACTAGCTCCTCCTCATCCTACGAGCAGTACTTC. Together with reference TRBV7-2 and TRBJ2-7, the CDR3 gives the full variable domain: GAGVSQSPSNKVTEKGKDVELRCDPISGHTALYWYRQSLGQGLEFLIYFQGNSAPDKSGLPSDRFSAERTGGSVSTLTIQRTQQEDSAVYLCASSPGTSSSSSYEQYFGPGTRLTVT.

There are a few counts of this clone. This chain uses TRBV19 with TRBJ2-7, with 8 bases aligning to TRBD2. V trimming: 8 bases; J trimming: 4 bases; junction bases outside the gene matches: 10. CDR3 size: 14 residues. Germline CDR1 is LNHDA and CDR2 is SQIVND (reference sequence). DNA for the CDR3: TGTGCCAGTGCCCCGGGGGGGCTTGGATACGAGCAGTACTTC. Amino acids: CASAPGGLGYEQYF.

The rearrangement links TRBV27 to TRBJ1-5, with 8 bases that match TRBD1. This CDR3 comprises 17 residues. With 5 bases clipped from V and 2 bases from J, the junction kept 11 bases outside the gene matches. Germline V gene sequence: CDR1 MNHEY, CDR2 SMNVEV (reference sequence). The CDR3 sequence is CASSTRPQGGGNQPQHF. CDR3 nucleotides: TGTGCCAGCAGTACTCGTCCACAGGGGGGAGGCAATCAGCCCCAGCATTTT.

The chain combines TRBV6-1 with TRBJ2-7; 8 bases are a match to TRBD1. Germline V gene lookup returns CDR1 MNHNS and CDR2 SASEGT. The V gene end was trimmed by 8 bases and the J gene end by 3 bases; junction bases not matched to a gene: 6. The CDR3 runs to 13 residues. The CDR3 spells CASARQGSYEQYF. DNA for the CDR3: TGTGCCAGCGCCCGACAGGGGAGCTACGAGCAGTACTTC.

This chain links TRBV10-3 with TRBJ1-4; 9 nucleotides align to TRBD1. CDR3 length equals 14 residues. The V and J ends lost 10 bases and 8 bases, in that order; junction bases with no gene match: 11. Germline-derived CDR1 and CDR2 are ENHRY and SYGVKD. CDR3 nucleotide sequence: TGTGCCACCTATCCCGGGACAGGGCAAGAAAAACTGTTTTTT. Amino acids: CATYPGTGQEKLFF.

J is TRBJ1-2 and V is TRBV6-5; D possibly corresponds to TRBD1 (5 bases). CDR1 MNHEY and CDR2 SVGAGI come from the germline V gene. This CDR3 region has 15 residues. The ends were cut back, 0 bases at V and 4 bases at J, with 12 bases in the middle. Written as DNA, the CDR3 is TGTGCCAGCAGTTACTCCGAAGACAGCCCCTATGGCTACACCTTC. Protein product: CASSYSEDSPYGYTF.

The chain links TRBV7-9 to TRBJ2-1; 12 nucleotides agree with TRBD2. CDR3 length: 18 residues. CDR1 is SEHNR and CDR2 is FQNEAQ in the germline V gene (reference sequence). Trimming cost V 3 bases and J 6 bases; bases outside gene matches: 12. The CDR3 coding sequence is TGTGCCAGCAGCTTCCGCGGGCTAGCGGGAGGGCCGGGCAATGAGCAGTTCTTC. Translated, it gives CASSFRGLAGGPGNEQFF.

CDR3 in DNA: TGTGCCAGCAGCGTACGGGGGACTACAAATAATGAGCAGTTCTTC. Its protein is CASSVRGTTNNEQFF. V gene TRBV9 combines with J gene TRBJ2-1, with 7 positions matching TRBD2. Germline trimming cut 1 base from V and 7 bases from J; bases unmatched to any gene: 8. The CDR3 has 15 residues. Germline loops: CDR1 SGDLS, CDR2 YYNGEE.

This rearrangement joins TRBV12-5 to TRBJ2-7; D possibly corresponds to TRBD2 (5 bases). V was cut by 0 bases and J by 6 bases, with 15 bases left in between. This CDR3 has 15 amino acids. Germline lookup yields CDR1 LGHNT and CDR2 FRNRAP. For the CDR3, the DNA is TGTGCTAGTGGTTTGGTTCCAAACGAGGGAGTCGAGCAGTACTTC. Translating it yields CASGLVPNEGVEQYF.

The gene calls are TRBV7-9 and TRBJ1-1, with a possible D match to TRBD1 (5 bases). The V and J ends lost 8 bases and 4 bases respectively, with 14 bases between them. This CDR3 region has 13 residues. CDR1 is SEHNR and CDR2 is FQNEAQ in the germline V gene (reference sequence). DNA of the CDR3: TGTGCCAGCGCGGGCACGGGGCTCACTGAAGCTTTCTTT. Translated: CASAGTGLTEAFF.

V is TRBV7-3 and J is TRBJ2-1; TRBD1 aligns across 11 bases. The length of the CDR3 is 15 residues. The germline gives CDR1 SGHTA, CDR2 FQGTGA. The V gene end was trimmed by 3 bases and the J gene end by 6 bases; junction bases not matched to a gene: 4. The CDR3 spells CASSLPGQGGNEQFF. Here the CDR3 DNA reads TGTGCCAGCAGCTTGCCGGGACAGGGGGGCAATGAGCAGTTCTTC.

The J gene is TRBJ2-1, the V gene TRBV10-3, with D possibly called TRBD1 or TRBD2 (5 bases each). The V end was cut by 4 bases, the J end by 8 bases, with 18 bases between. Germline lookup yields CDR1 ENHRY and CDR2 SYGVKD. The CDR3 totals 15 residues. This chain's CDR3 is CAISAGGVTTYEQFF. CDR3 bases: TGTGCCATCAGTGCTGGGGGAGTGACAACCTATGAGCAGTTCTTC.

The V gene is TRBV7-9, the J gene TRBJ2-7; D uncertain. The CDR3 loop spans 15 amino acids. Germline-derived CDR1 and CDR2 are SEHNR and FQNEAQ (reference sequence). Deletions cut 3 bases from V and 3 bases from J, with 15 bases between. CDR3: CASSFQADPIYEQYF. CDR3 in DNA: TGTGCCAGCAGCTTTCAGGCTGACCCTATCTACGAGCAGTACTTC.